This passage covers 24 T cell receptor beta chains from one sample sequenced in a study of shared clonotypes between healthy human individuals. TCRdb's copy holds only in-frame clones and misses some; the assay was immunoSEQ multiplex PCR. Among 1.5 million to 1.9 million clones, approximately 98% were seen once, and the ten largest hold 0.4% to 0.55%. Sequenced sample: naive CD4+ T cells sorted from blood. The subset is: CD45RA+ positively selected. These receptors all come from a man younger than 45 in good health.

The rearrangement uses TRBV4-1 and TRBJ2-1, with D tentatively TRBD1 or TRBD2 (5 bases each). V dropped 1 base and J dropped 0 bases, with 13 bases sitting between them. Germline CDR1 is MGHRA and CDR2 is YSYEKL. The CDR3 is 17 amino acids. CDR3 in DNA: TGCGCCAGCAGCCAAGTTGGGGACCGACGCTCCTACAATGAGCAGTTCTTC. It encodes CASSQVGDRRSYNEQFF.

This chain connects TRBV5-5 to TRBJ1-2; D remains ambiguous. Germline V lookup: CDR1 SGHKS, CDR2 YYEKEE (reference sequence). CDR3 length equals 15 residues. V was cut by 4 bases and J by 4 bases, with 17 bases left in between. The CDR3 DNA reads as TGTGCCAGCAGCGAACCGAACCCAAAGGGCTATGGCTACACCTTC. This gives the protein CASSEPNPKGYGYTF.

V and J are TRBV6-1 and TRBJ2-7, with D possibly being TRBD1 (6 bases). Trimming cost V 7 bases and J 5 bases, with 21 bases left between them. CDR1 is MNHNS and CDR2 is SASEGT in the germline V gene. There are 15 residues in the CDR3. This CDR3 reads CASIDLGASQHEQYF. The CDR3 DNA is TGTGCCAGCATCGACCTGGGGGCTTCACAGCACGAGCAGTACTTC.

The V and J genes are TRBV11-2 and TRBJ2-2; TRBD1 is a possible D gene (6 bases). The V gene's germline CDR1 is SGHAT and CDR2 FQNNGV. V dropped 4 bases and J dropped 3 bases, with 12 bases sitting between them. There are 15 residues in the CDR3. CDR3 DNA sequence: TGTGCCAGCAGCTCCCCCCGGACAGACACCGGGGAGCTGTTTTTT. It is translated as CASSSPRTDTGELFF.

The J gene is TRBJ2-3, the V gene TRBV5-4; 8 bases map to TRBD2. Germline-derived CDR1 and CDR2 are SGHNT and YYREEE (reference sequence). The CDR3 covers 15 residues. J was trimmed by 4 bases and V by 2 bases; bases with no gene match: 6. DNA of the CDR3: TGTGCCAGCAGCTTACGAGCGGGAGTGTCAGATACGCAGTATTTT. Translating gives CASSLRAGVSDTQYF.

The chain uses TRBV28 and TRBJ2-2; no definite D call. The CDR3 covers 12 residues. CDR1 and CDR2 from the germline V gene are MDHEN and SYDVKM. The V gene lost 7 bases and the J gene lost 2 bases, with 5 bases spanning the gap. The CDR3 protein is CASKINTGELFF. The CDR3 DNA reads TGTGCCAGCAAAATAAACACCGGGGAGCTGTTTTTT.

The chain combines TRBV27 with TRBJ2-1; no definite D call. V lost 7 bases and J 3 bases, leaving 10 bases between the germline ends. The CDR3 is 13 amino acids. Per germline, CDR1 MNHEY and CDR2 SMNVEV (reference sequence). The CDR3 nucleotides read TGTGCCAGCAAATCCATGGGCTACAATGAGCAGTTCTTC. It codes for CASKSMGYNEQFF.

The chain couples TRBV5-1 to TRBJ2-2; 9 bases agree with TRBD2. Germline V gene lookup returns CDR1 SGHRS and CDR2 YFSETQ. J was trimmed by 5 bases and V by 1 base; bases with no gene match: 6. This CDR3 spans 16 amino acids. The DNA for the CDR3 is TGCGCCAGCAGCTTGCGAGCGGGGGGCTTGACCGGGGAGCTGTTTTTT. Encoded protein: CASSLRAGGLTGELFF.

The rearrangement joins TRBV7-9 to TRBJ2-5; D possibly corresponds to TRBD1 (5 bases). V dropped 1 base and J dropped 0 bases, with 12 bases sitting between them. This CDR3 region has 16 residues. Germline CDR1 reads SEHNR; CDR2 reads FQNEAQ (reference sequence). CDR3 region: CASSLGVPGYQETQYF. The CDR3 bases are TGTGCCAGCAGCTTAGGAGTGCCAGGGTACCAAGAGACCCAGTACTTC.

This chain uses TRBV12-5 with TRBJ2-5; D uncertain. The CDR3 has 12 residues. CDR1 LGHNT and CDR2 FRNRAP come from the germline V gene. V dropped 1 base and J dropped 1 base, with 1 base sitting between them. The CDR3, as DNA: TGTGCTAGTGGTTTGGGCCAAGAGACCCAGTACTTC. Translation: CASGLGQETQYF.

The V gene is TRBV18, the J gene TRBJ2-3; D ambiguous. CDR1 is KGHSH, CDR2 LQKENI, per germline. CDR3 length: 13 amino acids. V dropped 11 bases and J dropped 2 bases, with 14 bases sitting between them. CDR3 sequence: CACRLALTDTQYF. The CDR3 DNA sequence: TGTGCCTGCAGACTGGCCCTCACAGATACGCAGTATTTT.

The CDR3 sequence: CASRETVNTEAFF. The CDR3 nucleotides read TGTGCCAGCAGGGAGACAGTGAACACTGAAGCTTTCTTT. The rearrangement links TRBV2 to TRBJ1-1; D might be TRBD1 (5 bases). Germline V CDR1 and CDR2: SNHLY, FYNNEI. The V and J ends lost 6 bases and 0 bases respectively, with 8 bases between them. The CDR3 is made up of 13 amino acids.

The rearrangement joins TRBV5-1 to TRBJ2-3, with 9 bases that match TRBD2. This CDR3 spans 16 amino acids. Trimming cost V 0 bases and J 2 bases; bases outside gene matches: 4. Germline CDR1 SGHRS, CDR2 YFSETQ. CDR3 sequence reads: CASSLAPSGNTDTQYF. The CDR3 nucleotides are TGCGCCAGCAGCTTGGCTCCTAGCGGGAACACAGATACGCAGTATTTT.

For this clone: At the DNA level, this CDR3 is encoded by other sequences in the same sample as well. The chain combines TRBV28 with TRBJ1-2, with D maybe TRBD1 (6 bases). Per the germline V gene, CDR1 is MDHEN and CDR2 is SYDVKM. V dropped 2 bases and J dropped 0 bases, with 7 bases sitting between them. The CDR3 covers 14 residues. The DNA for the CDR3 is TGTGCCAGCAGTTTAGGACAGTCTAACTATGGCTACACCTTC. It is translated as CASSLGQSNYGYTF.

The V call is TRBV6-1, the J call TRBJ2-1, with D hard to call. The ends were cut back, 5 bases at V and 10 bases at J, with 6 bases in the middle. This CDR3 has 10 residues. Germline CDR1 reads MNHNS; CDR2 reads SASEGT. CDR3 DNA sequence: TGTGCCAGCAGTTCGATAGAGCAGTTCTTC. Residues: CASSSIEQFF.

The V call is TRBV19, the J call TRBJ2-7; 9 bases align to TRBD1. This CDR3 has 14 amino acids. J lost 2 bases, V lost 5 bases, and 4 bases had no gene match. Per germline, CDR1 LNHDA and CDR2 SQIVND (reference sequence). The CDR3 DNA sequence: TGTGCCAGTAGTGGATGGGACAGGGCCTACGAGCAGTACTTC. It codes for CASSGWDRAYEQYF. Complete variable domain (other parts from reference TRBV19 and TRBJ2-7): DGGITQSPKYLFRKEGQNVTLSCEQNLNHDAMYWYRQDPGQGLRLIYYSQIVNDFQKGDIAEGYSVSREKKESFPLTVTSAQKNPTAFYLCASSGWDRAYEQYFGPGTRLTVT.

The genes are TRBV10-3 and TRBJ1-4; 7 nucleotides agree with TRBD1. There are 15 residues in the CDR3. V dropped 3 bases and J dropped 8; count of bases not matched to a gene: 9. CDR1 is ENHRY and CDR2 is SYGVKD in the germline V gene. The CDR3 nucleotides read TGTGCCATCAGTGAATCGACAGGGTGGGAGGAAAAACTGTTTTTT. It translates to CAISESTGWEEKLFF.

V is TRBV5-4 and J is TRBJ2-7, with 7 bases fitting TRBD2. CDR3 length equals 14 residues. Per germline, CDR1 SGHNT and CDR2 YYREEE (reference sequence). With V trimmed by 3 bases and J by 4 bases, 7 bases remained unmatched. The CDR3 region is CASSSEGGAYEQYF. For the CDR3, the DNA is TGTGCCAGCAGCTCCGAGGGAGGGGCATACGAGCAGTACTTC.

V usage is TRBV18 and J usage is TRBJ1-4; no firm D call. Germline V gene sequence: CDR1 KGHSH, CDR2 LQKENI. The CDR3 sequence is 14 residues long. V was clipped by 4 bases and J by 8 bases, with 14 bases between them. Written as DNA, the CDR3 is TGTGCCAGCTCACTTAGACACAGCCTGGAAAAACTGTTTTTT. This codes for CASSLRHSLEKLFF.

This chain connects TRBV29-1 to TRBJ1-1; D is perhaps TRBD1 (6 bases). This CDR3 has 15 residues. Germline V gene lookup returns CDR1 SQVTM and CDR2 ANQGSEA. Trimming left V 4 bases short and J 1 base short, with 16 bases between. The CDR3: CSVGWTAPSNTEAFF. Here the CDR3 DNA reads TGCAGCGTTGGTTGGACAGCTCCCTCGAACACTGAAGCTTTCTTT.

This chain uses TRBV29-1 with TRBJ2-7, with D uncertain. The germline gives CDR1 SQVTM, CDR2 ANQGSEA. V was shortened by 5 bases and J by 0 bases, with 11 bases between the two germline ends. This CDR3 region has 13 residues. The CDR3, as DNA: TGCAGCGTTTCAGCCGGCCCCTCCTACGAGCAGTACTTC. As protein: CSVSAGPSYEQYF.

The genes are TRBV5-5 and TRBJ2-5; 8 nucleotides align to TRBD2. Per germline, CDR1 SGHKS and CDR2 YYEKEE (reference sequence). Trimming removed 4 bases from V and 1 base from J; junction bases left unmatched: 3. The CDR3 totals 14 residues. The CDR3 here is CASSPGGSQETQYF. CDR3 in DNA: TGTGCCAGCAGCCCGGGGGGGAGCCAAGAGACCCAGTACTTC.

This chain uses TRBV15 with TRBJ2-3; no clear D. V was pared by 6 bases and J by 0 bases, with 7 bases between. This CDR3 spans 13 amino acids. Germline V gene sequence: CDR1 LNHNV, CDR2 YYDKDF (reference sequence). The CDR3: CATRDPSTDTQYF. Written as DNA, the CDR3 is TGTGCCACCAGAGACCCTAGCACAGATACGCAGTATTTT.

The gene calls are TRBV11-2 and TRBJ2-1; 14 nucleotides align to TRBD2. The trim removed 4 bases at V and 8 bases at J, leaving 10 bases unmatched. The length of the CDR3 is 17 residues. Germline CDR1 SGHAT, CDR2 FQNNGV. DNA of the CDR3: TGTGCCAGCAGCTCCGCAGGAGGGACTAGCGGGAGTTATGAGCAGTTCTTC. This translates into CASSSAGGTSGSYEQFF.